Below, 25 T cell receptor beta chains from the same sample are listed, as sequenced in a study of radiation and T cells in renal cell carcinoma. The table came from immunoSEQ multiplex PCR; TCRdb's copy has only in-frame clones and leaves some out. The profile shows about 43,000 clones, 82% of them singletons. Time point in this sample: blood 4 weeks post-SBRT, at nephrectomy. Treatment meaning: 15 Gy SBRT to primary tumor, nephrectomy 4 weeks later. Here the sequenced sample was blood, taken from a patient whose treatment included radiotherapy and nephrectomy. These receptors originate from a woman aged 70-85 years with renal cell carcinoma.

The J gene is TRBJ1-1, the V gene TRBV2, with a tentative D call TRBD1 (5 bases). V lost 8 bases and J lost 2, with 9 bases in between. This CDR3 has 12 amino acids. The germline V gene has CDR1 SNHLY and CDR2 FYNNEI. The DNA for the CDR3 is TGTGCCAGCTGGGACTTTAACACTGAAGCTTTCTTT. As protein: CASWDFNTEAFF.

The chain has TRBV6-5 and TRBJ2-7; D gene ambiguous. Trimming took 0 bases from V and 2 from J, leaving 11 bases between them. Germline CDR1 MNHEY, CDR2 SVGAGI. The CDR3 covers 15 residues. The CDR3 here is CASSYSLNSPYEQYF. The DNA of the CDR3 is TGTGCCAGCAGTTACTCCTTGAACAGTCCCTACGAGCAGTACTTC.

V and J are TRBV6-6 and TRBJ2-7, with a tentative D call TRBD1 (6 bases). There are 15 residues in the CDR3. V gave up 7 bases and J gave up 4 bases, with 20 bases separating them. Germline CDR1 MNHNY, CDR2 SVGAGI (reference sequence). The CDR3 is CASTNRDKLFYEQYF. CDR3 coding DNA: TGTGCCAGCACCAACCGGGACAAACTCTTTTACGAGCAGTACTTC.

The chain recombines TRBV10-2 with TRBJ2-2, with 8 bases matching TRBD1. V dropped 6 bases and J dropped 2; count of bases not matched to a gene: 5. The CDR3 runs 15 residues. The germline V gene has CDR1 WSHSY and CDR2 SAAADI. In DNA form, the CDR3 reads TGCGCCAGCAGATTAGGACAGGGAAACACCGGGGAGCTGTTTTTT. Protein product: CASRLGQGNTGELFF.

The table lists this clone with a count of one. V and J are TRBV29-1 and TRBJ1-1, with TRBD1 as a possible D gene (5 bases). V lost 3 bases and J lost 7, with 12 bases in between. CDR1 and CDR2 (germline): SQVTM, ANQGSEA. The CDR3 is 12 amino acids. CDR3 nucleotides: TGCAGCGTTGATGGGGGTGGAAATGAAGCTTTCTTT. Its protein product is CSVDGGGNEAFF.

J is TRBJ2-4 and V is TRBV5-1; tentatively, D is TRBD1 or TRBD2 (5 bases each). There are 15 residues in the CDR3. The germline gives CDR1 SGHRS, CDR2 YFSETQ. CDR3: CAGADRRRAKNIQYF. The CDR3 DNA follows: TGCGCTGGGGCAGACCGGAGGCGGGCCAAAAACATTCAGTACTTC.

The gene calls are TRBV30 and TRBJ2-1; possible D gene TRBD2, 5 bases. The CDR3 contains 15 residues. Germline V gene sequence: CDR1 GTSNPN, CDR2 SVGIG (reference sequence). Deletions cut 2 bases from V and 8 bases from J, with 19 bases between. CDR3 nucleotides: TGTGCCTGGAGTCCCGGCGGGCGACACCGGGATGAGCAGTTCTTC. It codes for CAWSPGGRHRDEQFF. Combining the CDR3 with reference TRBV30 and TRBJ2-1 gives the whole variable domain SQTIHQWPATLVQPVGSPLSLECTVEGTSNPNLYWYRQAAGRGLQLLFYSVGIGQISSEVPQNLSASRPQDRQFILSSKKLLLSDSGFYLCAWSPGGRHRDEQFFGPGTRLTVL.

The CDR3 spells CASSSQQGSGYTF. CDR3 nucleotide sequence: TGTGCCAGTAGTTCCCAGCAGGGCTCTGGCTACACCTTC. The chain links TRBV19 to TRBJ1-2, with D perhaps TRBD1 (5 bases). CDR1 is LNHDA and CDR2 is SQIVND in the germline V gene (reference sequence). This CDR3 spans 13 amino acids. V was shortened by 5 bases and J by 7 bases, with 14 bases between the two germline ends.

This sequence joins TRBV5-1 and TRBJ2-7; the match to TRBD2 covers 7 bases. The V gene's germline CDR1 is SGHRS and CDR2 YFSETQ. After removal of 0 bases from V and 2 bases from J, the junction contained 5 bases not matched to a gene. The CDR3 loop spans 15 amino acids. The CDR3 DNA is TGCGCCAGCAGCTTGGGCGGGAGCGATCCCTACGAGCAGTACTTC. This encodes CASSLGGSDPYEQYF.

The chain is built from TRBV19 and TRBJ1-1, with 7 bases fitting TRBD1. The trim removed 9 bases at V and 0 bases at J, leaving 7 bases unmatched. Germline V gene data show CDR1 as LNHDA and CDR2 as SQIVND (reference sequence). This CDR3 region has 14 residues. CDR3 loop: CASRDRGLNTEAFF. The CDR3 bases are TGTGCCAGCCGGGACAGAGGGCTGAACACTGAAGCTTTCTTT. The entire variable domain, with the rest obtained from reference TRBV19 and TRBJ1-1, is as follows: DGGITQSPKYLFRKEGQNVTLSCEQNLNHDAMYWYRQDPGQGLRLIYYSQIVNDFQKGDIAEGYSVSREKKESFPLTVTSAQKNPTAFYLCASRDRGLNTEAFFGQGTRLTVV.

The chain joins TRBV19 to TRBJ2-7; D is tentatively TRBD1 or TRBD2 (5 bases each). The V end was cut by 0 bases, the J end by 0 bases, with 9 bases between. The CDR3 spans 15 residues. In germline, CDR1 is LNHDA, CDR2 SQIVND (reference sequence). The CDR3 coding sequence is TGTGCCAGTAGTATAGACGAGGGGAGCTCCTACGAGCAGTACTTC. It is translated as CASSIDEGSSYEQYF.

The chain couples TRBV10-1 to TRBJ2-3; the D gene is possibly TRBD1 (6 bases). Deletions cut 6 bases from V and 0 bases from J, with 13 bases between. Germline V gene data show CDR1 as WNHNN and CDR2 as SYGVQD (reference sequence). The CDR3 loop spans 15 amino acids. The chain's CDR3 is CASSPQGKSTDTQYF. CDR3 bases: TGCGCCAGCAGCCCGCAGGGGAAGAGCACAGATACGCAGTATTTT.

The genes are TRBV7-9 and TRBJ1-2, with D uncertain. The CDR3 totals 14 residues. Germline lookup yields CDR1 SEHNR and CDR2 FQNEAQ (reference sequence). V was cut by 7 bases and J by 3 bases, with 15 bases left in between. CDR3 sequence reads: CASTIPDKDYGYTF. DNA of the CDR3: TGTGCCAGCACTATTCCCGACAAGGACTATGGCTACACCTTC.

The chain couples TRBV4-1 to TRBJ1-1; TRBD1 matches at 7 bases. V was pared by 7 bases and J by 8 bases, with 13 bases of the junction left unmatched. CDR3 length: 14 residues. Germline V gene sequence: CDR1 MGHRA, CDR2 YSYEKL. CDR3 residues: CASKAAGGQQEAFF. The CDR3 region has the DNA TGCGCCAGCAAGGCCGCAGGGGGGCAACAGGAAGCTTTCTTT.

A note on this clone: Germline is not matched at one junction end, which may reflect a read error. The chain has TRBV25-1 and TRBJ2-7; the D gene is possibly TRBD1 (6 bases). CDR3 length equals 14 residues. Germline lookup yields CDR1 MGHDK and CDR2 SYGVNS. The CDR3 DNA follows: TGTGCCAGCAGTCGGGCAGGGGTGATCTACGGGCAGTACTTC. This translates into CASSRAGVIYGQYF.

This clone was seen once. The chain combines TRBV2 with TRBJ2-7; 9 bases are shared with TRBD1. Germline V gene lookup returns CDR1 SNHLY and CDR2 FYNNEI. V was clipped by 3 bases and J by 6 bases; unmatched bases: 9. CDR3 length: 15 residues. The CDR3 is CASSEMGTGLSEQYF. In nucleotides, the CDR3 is TGTGCCAGCAGTGAGATGGGGACAGGGCTCAGCGAGCAGTACTTC.

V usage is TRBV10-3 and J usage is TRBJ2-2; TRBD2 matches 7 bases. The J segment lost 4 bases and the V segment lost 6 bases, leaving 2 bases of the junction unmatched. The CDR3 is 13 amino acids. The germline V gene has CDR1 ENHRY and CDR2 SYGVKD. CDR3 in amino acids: CAIRWGGTGELFF. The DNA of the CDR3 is TGTGCCATCAGGTGGGGGGGCACCGGGGAGCTGTTTTTT.

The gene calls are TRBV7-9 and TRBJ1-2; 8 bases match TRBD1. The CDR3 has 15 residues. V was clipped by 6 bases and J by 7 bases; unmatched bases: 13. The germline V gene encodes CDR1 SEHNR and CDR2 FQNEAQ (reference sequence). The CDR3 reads CASSKRAQGELGYTF. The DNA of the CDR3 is TGTGCCAGCAGTAAAAGGGCACAGGGGGAGCTTGGCTACACCTTC.

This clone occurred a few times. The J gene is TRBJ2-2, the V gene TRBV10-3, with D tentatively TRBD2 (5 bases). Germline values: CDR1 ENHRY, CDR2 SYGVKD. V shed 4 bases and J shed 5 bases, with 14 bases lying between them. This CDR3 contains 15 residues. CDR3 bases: TGTGCCATCAGTGCGGCGGGTATACGGACCGGGGAGCTGTTTTTT. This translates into CAISAAGIRTGELFF.

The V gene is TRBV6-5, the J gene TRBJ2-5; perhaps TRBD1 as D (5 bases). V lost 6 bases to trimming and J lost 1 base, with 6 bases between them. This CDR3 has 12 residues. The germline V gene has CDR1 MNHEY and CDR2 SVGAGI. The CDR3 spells CASRGPQETQYF. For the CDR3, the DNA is TGTGCCAGCAGGGGGCCCCAAGAGACCCAGTACTTC.

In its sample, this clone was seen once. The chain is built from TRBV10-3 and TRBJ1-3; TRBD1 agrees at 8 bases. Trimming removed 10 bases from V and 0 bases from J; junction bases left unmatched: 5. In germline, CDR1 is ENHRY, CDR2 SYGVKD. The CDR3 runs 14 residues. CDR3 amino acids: CATGQGPSGNTIYF. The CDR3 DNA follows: TGTGCCACCGGACAGGGTCCCTCTGGAAACACCATATATTTT.

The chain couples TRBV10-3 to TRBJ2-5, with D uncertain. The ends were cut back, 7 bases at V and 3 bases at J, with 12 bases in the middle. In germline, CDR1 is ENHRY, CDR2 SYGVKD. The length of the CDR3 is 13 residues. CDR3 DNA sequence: TGTGCCATCAACGAAAGGGCAGAAGAGACCCAGTACTTC. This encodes CAINERAEETQYF.

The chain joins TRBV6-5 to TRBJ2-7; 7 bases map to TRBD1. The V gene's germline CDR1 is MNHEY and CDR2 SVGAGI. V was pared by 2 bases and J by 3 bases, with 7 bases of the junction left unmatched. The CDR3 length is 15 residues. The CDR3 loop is CASSYATGRNYEQYF. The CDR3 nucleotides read TGTGCCAGCAGTTACGCGACAGGGAGAAACTACGAGCAGTACTTC.

CDR3 bases: TGTGCCAGCAGCAAAGCTGCCGCGTGGGACACTGAAGCTTTCTTT. Its translation: CASSKAAAWDTEAFF. The chain carries TRBV21-1 and TRBJ1-1. TRBV21-1 is labeled a pseudogene. CDR3 length: 15 residues.

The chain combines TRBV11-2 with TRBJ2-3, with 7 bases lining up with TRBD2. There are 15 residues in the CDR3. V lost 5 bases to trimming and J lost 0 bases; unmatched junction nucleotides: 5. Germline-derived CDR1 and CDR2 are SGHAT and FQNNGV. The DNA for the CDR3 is TGTGCCAGCAGCCCGCTAGCGGTCAGCACAGATACGCAGTATTTT. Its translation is CASSPLAVSTDTQYF.